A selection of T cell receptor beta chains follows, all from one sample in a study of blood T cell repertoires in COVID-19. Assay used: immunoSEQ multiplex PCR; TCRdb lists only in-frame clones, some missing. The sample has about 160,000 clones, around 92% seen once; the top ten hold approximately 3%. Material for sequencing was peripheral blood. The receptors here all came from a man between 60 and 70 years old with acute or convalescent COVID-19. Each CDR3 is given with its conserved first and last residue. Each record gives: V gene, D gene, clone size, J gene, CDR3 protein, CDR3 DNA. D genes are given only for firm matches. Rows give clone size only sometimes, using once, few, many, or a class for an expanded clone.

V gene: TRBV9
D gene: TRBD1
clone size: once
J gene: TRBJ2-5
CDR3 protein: CASSVGVGGRETQYF
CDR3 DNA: TGTGCCAGCAGCGTAGGGGTAGGGGGCAGGGAGACCCAGTACTTC

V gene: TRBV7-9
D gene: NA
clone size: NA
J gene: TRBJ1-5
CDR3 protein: CASSWGQGNQPQHF
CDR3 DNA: TGTGCCAGCAGTTGGGGTCAGGGAAATCAGCCCCAGCATTTT

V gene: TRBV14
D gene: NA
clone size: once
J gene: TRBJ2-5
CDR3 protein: CASSQGGQSETQYF
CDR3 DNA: TGTGCCAGCAGCCAGGGGGGACAGTCAGAGACCCAGTACTTC

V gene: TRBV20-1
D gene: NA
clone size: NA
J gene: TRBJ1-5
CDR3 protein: CSASPPGPNQPQHF
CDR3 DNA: TGCAGTGCTAGTCCCCCGGGTCCGAATCAGCCCCAGCATTTT

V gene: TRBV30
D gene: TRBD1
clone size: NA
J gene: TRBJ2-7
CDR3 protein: CAWSGDRGDEQYF
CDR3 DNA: TGTGCCTGGAGTGGGGACAGGGGCGACGAGCAGTACTTC

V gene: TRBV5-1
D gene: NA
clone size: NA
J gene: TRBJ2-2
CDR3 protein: CASSLTATGELFF
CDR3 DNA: TGCGCCAGCAGCTTGACAGCCACCGGGGAGCTGTTTTTT

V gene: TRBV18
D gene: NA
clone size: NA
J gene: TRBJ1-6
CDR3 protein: CASSPTATSYNSPLHF
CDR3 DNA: TGTGCCAGCTCACCAACTGCTACCTCCTATAATTCACCCCTCCACTTT

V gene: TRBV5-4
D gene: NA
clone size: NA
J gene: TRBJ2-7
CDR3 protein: CASSPEGLRGPMTYEQYF
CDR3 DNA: TGTGCCAGCAGCCCGGAGGGTCTGCGGGGACCGATGACCTACGAGCAGTACTTC

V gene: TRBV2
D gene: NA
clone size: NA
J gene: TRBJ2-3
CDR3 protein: CASSDRDTQYF
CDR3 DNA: TGTGCCAGCAGTGACCGAGATACGCAGTATTTT

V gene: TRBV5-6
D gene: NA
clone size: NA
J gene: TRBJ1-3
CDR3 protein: CASSFIGSQGGNTIYF
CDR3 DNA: TGTGCCAGCAGCTTTATAGGCTCGCAGGGAGGAAACACCATATATTTT

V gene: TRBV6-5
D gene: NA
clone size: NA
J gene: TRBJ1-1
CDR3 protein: CASTPGTKYTEAFF
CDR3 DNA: TGTGCCAGCACCCCCGGGACAAAGTACACTGAAGCTTTCTTT

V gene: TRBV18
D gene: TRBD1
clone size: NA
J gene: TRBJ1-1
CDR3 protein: CASSPGTGSTEAFF
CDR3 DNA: TGTGCCAGCTCACCAGGGACAGGAAGCACTGAAGCTTTCTTT

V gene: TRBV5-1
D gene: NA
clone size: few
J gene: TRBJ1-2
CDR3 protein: CASSLGQANYGYTF
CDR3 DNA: TGCGCCAGCAGCTTGGGACAGGCCAACTATGGCTACACCTTC

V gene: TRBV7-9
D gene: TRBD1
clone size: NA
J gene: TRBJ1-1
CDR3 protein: CASSTGTGVNTEAFF
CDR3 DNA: TGTGCCAGCAGCACAGGGACAGGCGTGAACACTGAAGCTTTCTTT

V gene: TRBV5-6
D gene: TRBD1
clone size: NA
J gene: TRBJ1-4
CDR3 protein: CASSPRTGDYEKLFF
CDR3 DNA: TGTGCCAGCAGCCCCCGGACAGGGGATTATGAAAAACTGTTTTTT

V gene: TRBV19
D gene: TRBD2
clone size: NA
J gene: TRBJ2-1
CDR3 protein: CASMLTSGVLNEQFF
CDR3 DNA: TGTGCCAGTATGCTGACTAGCGGGGTGCTCAATGAGCAGTTCTTC

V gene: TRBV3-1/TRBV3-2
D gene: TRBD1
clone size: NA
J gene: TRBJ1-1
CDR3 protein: CASSHQTGDPEAFF
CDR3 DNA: TGTGCCAGCAGCCACCAGACAGGGGACCCTGAAGCTTTCTTT

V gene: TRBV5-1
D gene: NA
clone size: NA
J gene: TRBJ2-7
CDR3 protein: CASRQGTYEQYF
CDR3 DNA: TGCGCCAGCCGCCAGGGGACCTACGAGCAGTACTTC

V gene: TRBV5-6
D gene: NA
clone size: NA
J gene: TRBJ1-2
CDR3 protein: CASSFYRVDSNYGYTF
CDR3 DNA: TGTGCCAGCAGCTTCTACAGGGTGGATTCTAACTATGGCTACACCTTC

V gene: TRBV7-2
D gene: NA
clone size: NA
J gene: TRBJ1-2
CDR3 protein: CASSLGVGRDIYGYTF
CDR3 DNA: TGTGCCAGCAGCTTAGGCGTCGGCAGGGACATCTATGGCTACACCTTC

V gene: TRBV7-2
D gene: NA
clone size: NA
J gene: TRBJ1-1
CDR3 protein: CASSPREGRAEAFF
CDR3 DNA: TGTGCCAGCAGCCCCCGGGAGGGGAGGGCTGAAGCTTTCTTT

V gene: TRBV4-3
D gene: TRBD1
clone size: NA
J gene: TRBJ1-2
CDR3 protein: CASSQGGTGNYGYTF
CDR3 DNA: TGCGCCAGCAGCCAAGGGGGGACAGGGAACTATGGCTACACCTTC

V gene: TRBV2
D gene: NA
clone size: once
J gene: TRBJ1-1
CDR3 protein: CASSATGTSEAFF
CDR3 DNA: TGTGCCAGCAGTGCTACAGGAACATCTGAAGCTTTCTTT

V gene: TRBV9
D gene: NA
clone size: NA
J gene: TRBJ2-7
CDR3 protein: CASSVGGQASQQYF
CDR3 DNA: TGTGCCAGCAGCGTAGGCGGCCAAGCTTCTCAGCAGTACTTC

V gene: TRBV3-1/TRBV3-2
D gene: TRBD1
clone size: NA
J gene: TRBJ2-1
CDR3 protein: CASSHWGQTYNEQFF
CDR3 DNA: TGTGCCAGCAGCCATTGGGGACAGACCTACAATGAGCAGTTCTTC

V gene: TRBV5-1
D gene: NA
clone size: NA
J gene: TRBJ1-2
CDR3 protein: CASSLDGRTYGYTF
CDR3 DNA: TGCGCCAGCAGCTTGGATGGCCGTACATATGGCTACACCTTC

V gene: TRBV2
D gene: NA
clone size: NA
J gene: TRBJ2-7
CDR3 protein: CASRRLVTNYEQYF
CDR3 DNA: TGTGCCAGCAGGCGTTTGGTCACTAATTACGAGCAGTACTTC

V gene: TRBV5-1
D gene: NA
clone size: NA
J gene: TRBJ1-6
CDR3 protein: CASSFGQTNSPLHF
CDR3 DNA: TGCGCCAGCAGCTTCGGACAGACAAATTCACCCCTCCACTTT

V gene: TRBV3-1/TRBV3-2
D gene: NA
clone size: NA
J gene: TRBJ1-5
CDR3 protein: CASSQGSNAGYQPQHF
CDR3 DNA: TGTGCCAGCAGCCAAGGATCTAATGCGGGGTATCAGCCCCAGCATTTT

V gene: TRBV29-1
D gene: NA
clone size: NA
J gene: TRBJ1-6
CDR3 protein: CSVGAGFNSPLHF
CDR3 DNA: TGCAGCGTTGGAGCAGGGTTTAATTCACCCCTCCACTTT

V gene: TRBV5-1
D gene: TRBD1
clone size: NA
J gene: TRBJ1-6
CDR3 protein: CASSLGTGLNSPLHF
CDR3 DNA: TGCGCCAGCAGCTTGGGGACAGGGTTGAATTCACCCCTCCACTTT

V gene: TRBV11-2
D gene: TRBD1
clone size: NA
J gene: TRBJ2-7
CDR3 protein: CASSFAGTGGYEQYF
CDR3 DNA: TGTGCCAGCAGCTTTGCCGGGACAGGGGGCTACGAGCAGTACTTC

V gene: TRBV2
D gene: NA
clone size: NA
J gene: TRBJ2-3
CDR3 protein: CASSATVSTDTQYF
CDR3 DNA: TGTGCCAGCAGTGCTACCGTTAGCACAGATACGCAGTATTTT

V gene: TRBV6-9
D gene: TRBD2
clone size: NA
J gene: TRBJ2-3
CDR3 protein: CASSRLASGTDTQYF
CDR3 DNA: TGTGCCAGCAGTCGACTAGCAAGCGGCACAGATACGCAGTATTTT

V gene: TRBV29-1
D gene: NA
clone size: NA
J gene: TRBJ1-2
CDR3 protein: CSVEDMDFYGYTF
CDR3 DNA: TGCAGCGTTGAAGATATGGACTTCTATGGCTACACCTTC

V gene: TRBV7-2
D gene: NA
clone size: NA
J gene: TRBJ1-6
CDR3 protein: CASSPGQSFSPLHF
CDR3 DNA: TGTGCCAGCAGCCCAGGACAGTCTTTTTCACCCCTCCACTTT

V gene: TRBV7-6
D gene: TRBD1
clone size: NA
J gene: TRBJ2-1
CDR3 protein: CASSLGRGLYNEQFF
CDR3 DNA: TGTGCCAGCAGCTTAGGCAGGGGGCTCTACAATGAGCAGTTCTTC

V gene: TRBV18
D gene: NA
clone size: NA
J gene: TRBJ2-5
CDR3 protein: CASSQGIQETQYF
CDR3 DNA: TGTGCCAGCTCCCAGGGTATCCAAGAGACCCAGTACTTC

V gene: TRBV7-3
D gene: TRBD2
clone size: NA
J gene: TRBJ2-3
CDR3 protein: CASSSRGGRDQDTQYF
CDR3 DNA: TGTGCCAGCAGTTCCCGCGGGGGGAGGGACCAAGATACGCAGTATTTT

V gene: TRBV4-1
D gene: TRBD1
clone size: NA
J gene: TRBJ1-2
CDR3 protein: CASSPSGTGVITDGYTF
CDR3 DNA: TGCGCCAGCAGCCCTTCCGGGACAGGGGTGATTACGGATGGCTACACCTTC

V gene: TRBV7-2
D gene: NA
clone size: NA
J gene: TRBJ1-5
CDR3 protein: CASSLGQHNQPQHF
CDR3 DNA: TGTGCCAGCAGCTTGGGCCAGCACAATCAGCCCCAGCATTTT